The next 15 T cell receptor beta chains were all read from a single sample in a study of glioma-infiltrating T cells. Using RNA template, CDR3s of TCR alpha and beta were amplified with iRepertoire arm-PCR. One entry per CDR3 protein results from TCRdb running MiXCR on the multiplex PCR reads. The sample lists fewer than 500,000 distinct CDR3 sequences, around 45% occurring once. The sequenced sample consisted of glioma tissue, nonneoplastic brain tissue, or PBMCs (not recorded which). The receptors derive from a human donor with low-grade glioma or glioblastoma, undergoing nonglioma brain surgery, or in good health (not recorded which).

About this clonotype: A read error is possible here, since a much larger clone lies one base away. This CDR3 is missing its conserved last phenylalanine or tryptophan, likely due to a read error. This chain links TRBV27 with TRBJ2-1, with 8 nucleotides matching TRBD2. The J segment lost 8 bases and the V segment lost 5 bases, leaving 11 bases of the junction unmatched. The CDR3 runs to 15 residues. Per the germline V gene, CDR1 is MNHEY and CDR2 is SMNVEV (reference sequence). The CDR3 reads CASSLPGGQNHEQFL. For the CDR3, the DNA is TGTGCCAGCAGTCTTCCGGGGGGGCAGAACCATGAGCAGTTCTTA.

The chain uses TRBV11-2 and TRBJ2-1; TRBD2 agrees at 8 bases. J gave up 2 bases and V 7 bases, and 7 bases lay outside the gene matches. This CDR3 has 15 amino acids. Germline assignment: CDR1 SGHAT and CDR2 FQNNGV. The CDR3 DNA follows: TGTGCCAGCACTGGGGTAGCGGGGACCTACAATGAGCAGTTCTTC. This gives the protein CASTGVAGTYNEQFF.

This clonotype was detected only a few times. CDR3 DNA sequence: TGTGCCAGCATTCCGGCAGGGTTGTATGGCTACACCTTC. Residues: CASIPAGLYGYTF. The rearrangement joins TRBV6-2 or TRBV6-3 to TRBJ1-2; maybe TRBD1 (5 bases). Germline CDR1 reads MNHEY; CDR2 reads SVGEGT. V lost 7 bases, J lost 5 bases, and 14 bases lay in between. The CDR3 loop spans 13 amino acids.

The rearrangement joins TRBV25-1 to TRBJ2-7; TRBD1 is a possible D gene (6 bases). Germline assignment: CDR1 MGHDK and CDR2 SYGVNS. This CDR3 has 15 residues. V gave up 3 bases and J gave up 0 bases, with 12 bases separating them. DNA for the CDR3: TGTGCCAGCAGTGACCCGACAGGTAACTCCTACGAGCAGTACTTC. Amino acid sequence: CASSDPTGNSYEQYF.

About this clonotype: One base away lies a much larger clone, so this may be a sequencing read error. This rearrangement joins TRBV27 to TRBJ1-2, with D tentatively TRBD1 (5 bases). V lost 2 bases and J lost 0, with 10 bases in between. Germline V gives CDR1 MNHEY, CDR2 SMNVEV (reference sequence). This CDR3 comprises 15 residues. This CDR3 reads CASSLTGHSNYGYTF. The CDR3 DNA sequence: TGTGCCAGCAGTTTAACGGGGCATTCTAACTATGGCTACACCTTC.

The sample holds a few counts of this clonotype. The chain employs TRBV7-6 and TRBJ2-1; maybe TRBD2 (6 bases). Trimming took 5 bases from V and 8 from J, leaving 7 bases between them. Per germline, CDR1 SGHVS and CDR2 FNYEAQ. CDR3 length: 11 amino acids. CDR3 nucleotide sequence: TGTGCCAGCAGCACGGGAGATGAGCAGTTCTTC. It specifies CASSTGDEQFF.

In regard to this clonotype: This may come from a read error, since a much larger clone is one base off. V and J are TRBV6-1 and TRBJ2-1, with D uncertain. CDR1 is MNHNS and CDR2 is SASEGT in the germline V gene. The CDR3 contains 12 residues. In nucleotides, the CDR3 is TGTGCCAGCACTGACGGCTACAATGATCAGTTCTTC. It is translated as CASTDGYNDQFF.

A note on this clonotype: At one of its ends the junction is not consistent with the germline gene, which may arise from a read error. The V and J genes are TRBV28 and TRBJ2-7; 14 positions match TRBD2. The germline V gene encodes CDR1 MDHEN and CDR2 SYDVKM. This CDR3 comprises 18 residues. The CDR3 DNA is TGCGCCAGCAGCCAAGAAGAAATCGGGACTAGCGGGAGTTACGAGCAGTACTTC. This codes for CASSQEEIGTSGSYEQYF.

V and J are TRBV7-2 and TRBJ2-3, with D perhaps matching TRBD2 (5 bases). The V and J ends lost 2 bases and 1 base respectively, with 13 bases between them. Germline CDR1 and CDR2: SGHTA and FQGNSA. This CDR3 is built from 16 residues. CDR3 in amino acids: CASSLILWGGTDTQYF. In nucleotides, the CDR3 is TGTGCCAGCAGCTTAATCCTGTGGGGAGGCACAGATACGCAGTATTTT.

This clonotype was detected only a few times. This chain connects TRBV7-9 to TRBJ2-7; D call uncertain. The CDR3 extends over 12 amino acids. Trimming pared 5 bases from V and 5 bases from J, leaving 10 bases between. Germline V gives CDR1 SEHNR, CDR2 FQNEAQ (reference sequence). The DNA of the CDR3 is TGTGCCAGCAGCCCCTTCCTTAACGAGCAGTACTTC. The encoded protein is CASSPFLNEQYF.

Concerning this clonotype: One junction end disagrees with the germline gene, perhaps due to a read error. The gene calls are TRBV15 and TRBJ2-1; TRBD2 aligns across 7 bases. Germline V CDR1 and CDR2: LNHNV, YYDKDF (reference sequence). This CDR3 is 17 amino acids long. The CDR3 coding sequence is TGTGCCACCAGCAGTCCTCCGGGGCGGGAGTCAGTCAATGAGCTGTTCTTC. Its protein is CATSSPPGRESVNELFF.

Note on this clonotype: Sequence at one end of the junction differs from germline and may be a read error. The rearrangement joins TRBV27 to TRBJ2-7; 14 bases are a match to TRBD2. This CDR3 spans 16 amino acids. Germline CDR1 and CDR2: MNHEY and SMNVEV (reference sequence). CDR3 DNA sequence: TGTGACAGCAGTCTCGGGACTAGCGGGAGCTTGTACGAGCAGTACTTC. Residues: CDSSLGTSGSLYEQYF.

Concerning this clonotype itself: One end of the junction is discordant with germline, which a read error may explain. This chain's CDR3 is CARSQQRLSNQHQHF. In DNA form, the CDR3 reads TGTGCCAGAAGCCAACAGAGATTGAGCAATCAGCACCAGCATTTT. The rearrangement uses TRBV7-2 and TRBJ1-5; D is unclear. Germline loops: CDR1 SGHTA, CDR2 FQGNSA. The CDR3 spans 15 residues.

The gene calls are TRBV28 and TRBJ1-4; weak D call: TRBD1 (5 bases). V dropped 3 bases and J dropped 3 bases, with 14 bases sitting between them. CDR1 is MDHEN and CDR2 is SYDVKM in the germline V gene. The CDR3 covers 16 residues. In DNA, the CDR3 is TGTGCCAGCAGTTTGGCGGGGGGTTCGGCTAATGAAAAACTGTTTTTT. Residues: CASSLAGGSANEKLFF.

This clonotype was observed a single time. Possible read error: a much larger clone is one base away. The CDR3 nucleotides read TGTGCCAGCAGACAGACTAGCGGGAGGGCAGATACGCAGTATTTT. Translation gives CASRQTSGRADTQYF. This chain joins TRBV27 and TRBJ2-3, with 14 bases fitting TRBD2. CDR3 length: 15 residues. After removal of 6 bases from V and 4 bases from J, the junction contained 3 bases not matched to a gene. The germline V gene has CDR1 MNHEY and CDR2 SMNVEV (reference sequence).